This passage covers 2 T cell receptor beta chains from one sample sequenced in a study of response to subunit inactivated influenza vaccine. TCRdb recomputed calls from the RT-PCR reads with MiXCR, one row per CDR3 protein. The sample has more than 150,000 distinct CDR3 sequences, around 9.2% seen once. The source was non-naive T cells sorted from PBMCs, collected on the day of vaccination. These receptors all stem from a man aged 50 or older who received an inactivated influenza vaccine.

The CDR3 sequence is CSAAPGDVEAFF. CDR3 DNA: TGCAGTGCCGCCCCAGGGGACGTCGAAGCTTTCTTT. The rearrangement links TRBV20-1 to TRBJ1-1; possible D gene TRBD1, 6 bases. V dropped 6 bases and J dropped 8 bases, with 16 bases sitting between them. The CDR3 runs to 12 residues. CDR1 and CDR2 from the germline V gene are DFQATT and SNEGSKA (reference sequence).

This clonotype was seen a handful of times. V is TRBV10-1 and J is TRBJ2-7; TRBD1 or TRBD2 may be the D gene (5 bases each). This CDR3 has 15 residues. The germline gives CDR1 WNHNN, CDR2 SYGVQD (reference sequence). Deletions cut 3 bases from V and 2 bases from J, with 14 bases between. As DNA, the CDR3 is TGCGCCAGCAGTGAACCCGGGACGGAACCCTACGAGCAGTACTTC. Protein product: CASSEPGTEPYEQYF.